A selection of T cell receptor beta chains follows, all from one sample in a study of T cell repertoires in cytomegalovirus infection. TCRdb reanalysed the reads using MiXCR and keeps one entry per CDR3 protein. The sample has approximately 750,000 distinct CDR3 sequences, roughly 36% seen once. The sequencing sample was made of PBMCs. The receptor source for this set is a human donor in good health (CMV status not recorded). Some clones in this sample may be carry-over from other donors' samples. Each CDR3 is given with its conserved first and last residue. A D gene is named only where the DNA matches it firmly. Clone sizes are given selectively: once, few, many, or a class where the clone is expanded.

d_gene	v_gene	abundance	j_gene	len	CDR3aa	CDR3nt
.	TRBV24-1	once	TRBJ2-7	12	CATSDPGSEQYF	TGTGCCACCAGTGATCCAGGGAGCGAGCAGTACTTC
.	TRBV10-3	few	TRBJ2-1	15	CAISEGISSYNEQFF	TGTGCCATTTCCGAGGGGATAAGCTCCTACAATGAGCAGTTCTTC
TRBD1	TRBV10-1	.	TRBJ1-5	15	CARGMGQRANQPQHF	TGCGCCAGGGGGATGGGACAGAGAGCTAATCAGCCCCAGCATTTT
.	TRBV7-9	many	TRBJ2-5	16	CASSHQPVGGEETQYF	TGTGCCAGCAGCCACCAACCGGTGGGGGGTGAAGAGACCCAGTACTTC
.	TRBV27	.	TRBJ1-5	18	CASSLGTGSPIGNQPQLF	TGTGCCAGCAGTCTAGGGACGGGGAGTCCTATAGGGAATCAGCCCCAGCTTTTT
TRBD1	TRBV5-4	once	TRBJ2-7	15	CASSGTGIRQGEQYF	TGTGCCAGCAGCGGAACAGGAATCAGACAGGGCGAGCAGTACTTC
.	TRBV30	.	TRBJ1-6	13	CAWMGHGNSPLHF	TGTGCCTGGATGGGACACGGGAATTCACCCCTCCACTTT
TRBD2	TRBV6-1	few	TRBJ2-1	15	CASSRTSGGAVEQFF	TGTGCCAGCAGCAGGACTAGCGGGGGGGCGGTTGAGCAGTTCTTC
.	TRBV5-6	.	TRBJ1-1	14	CASSLGPRNPEAFF	TGTGCCAGCAGCTTGGGTCCCCGGAACCCTGAAGCTTTCTTT
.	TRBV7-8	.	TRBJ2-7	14	CASCPSRSHYEQYF	TGTGCCAGCTGCCCCTCGAGGTCCCATTACGAGCAGTACTTC
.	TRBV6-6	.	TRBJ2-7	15	CASSYNRDATYEQYF	TGTGCCAGCAGTTACAATCGGGACGCCACCTACGAGCAGTACTTC
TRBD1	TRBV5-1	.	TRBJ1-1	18	CASSPLPTGRLMNTEAFF	TGCGCCAGCAGCCCCCTCCCGACAGGGCGACTTATGAACACTGAAGCTTTCTTT
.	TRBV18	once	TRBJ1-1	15	CASSPAGDRRTEAFF	TGTGCCAGCTCACCGGCAGGGGATAGGCGCACTGAAGCTTTCTTT
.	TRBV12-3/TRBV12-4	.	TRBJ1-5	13	CASSGSRYQPQHF	TGTGCCAGCAGTGGTTCCCGTTATCAGCCCCAGCATTTT
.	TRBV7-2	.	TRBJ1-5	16	CASSLMGSGSNQPQHF	TGTGCCAGCAGCTTAATGGGCTCGGGCAGCAATCAGCCCCAGCATTTT
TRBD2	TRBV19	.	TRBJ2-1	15	CASSITSGGAYEQFF	TGTGCCAGTAGTATCACTAGCGGGGGGGCCTATGAGCAGTTCTTC
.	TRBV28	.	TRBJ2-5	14	CASSSTSIPETQYF	TGTGCCAGCAGTTCTACTAGTATTCCAGAGACCCAGTACTTC
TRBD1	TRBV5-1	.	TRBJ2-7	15	CASSSPGTGDYEQYF	TGCGCCAGCAGCTCCCCCGGGACAGGGGACTACGAGCAGTACTTC
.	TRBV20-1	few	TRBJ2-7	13	CSAFRDTSYEQYF	TGCAGTGCTTTCCGGGACACCTCCTACGAGCAGTACTTC
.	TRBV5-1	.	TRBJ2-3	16	CASSLVGSGKGDTQYF	TGCGCCAGCAGCTTGGTAGGCTCCGGAAAGGGGGATACGCAGTATTTT
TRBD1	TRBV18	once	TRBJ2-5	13	CASSQGQKETQYF	TGTGCCAGCTCTCAGGGACAGAAAGAGACCCAGTACTTC
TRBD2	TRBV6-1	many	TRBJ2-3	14	CASTSGSYADTQYF	TGTGCCAGCACTAGCGGGAGTTACGCAGATACGCAGTATTTT
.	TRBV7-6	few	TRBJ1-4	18	CASSPAIGSSGANEKLFF	TGTGCCAGCAGCCCCGCGATTGGGTCCTCAGGAGCTAATGAAAAACTGTTTTTT
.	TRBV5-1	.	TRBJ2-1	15	CASSRLRDTYNEQFF	TGCGCCAGCAGCCGCCTACGGGACACCTACAATGAGCAGTTCTTC
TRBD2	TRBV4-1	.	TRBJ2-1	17	CASSQGRLAGGESEQFF	TGCGCCAGCAGCCAAGGACGACTAGCGGGAGGCGAGAGTGAGCAGTTCTTC
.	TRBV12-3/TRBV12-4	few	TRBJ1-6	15	CASSPGGSLVQPLHF	TGTGCCAGCAGTCCGGGCGGGAGCCTAGTGCAGCCCCTCCACTTT
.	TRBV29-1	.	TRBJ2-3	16	CSVEDRYGSSTDTQYF	TGCAGCGTTGAAGATCGTTATGGGAGCTCCACAGATACGCAGTATTTT
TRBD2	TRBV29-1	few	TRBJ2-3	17	CSAGTSGRAVATDTQYF	TGCAGCGCTGGGACTAGCGGGAGGGCCGTTGCGACAGATACGCAGTATTTT
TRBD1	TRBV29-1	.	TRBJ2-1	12	CSVDRQGDEQFF	TGCAGCGTTGATAGACAGGGGGATGAGCAGTTCTTC
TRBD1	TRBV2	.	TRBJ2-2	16	CASSEADRVNTGELFF	TGTGCCAGCAGTGAAGCGGACAGGGTGAACACCGGGGAGCTGTTTTTT
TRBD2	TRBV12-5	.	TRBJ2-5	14	CASGFDTSGETQYF	TGTGCTAGTGGTTTCGATACTAGCGGGGAGACCCAGTACTTC
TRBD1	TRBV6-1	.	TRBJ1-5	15	CASSRDRDGVQPQHF	TGTGCCAGCAGCCGAGACAGGGACGGCGTCCAGCCCCAGCATTTT
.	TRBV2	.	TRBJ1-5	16	CASSPTRGRGNQPQHF	TGTGCCAGCAGTCCGACGAGGGGACGGGGGAATCAGCCCCAGCATTTT
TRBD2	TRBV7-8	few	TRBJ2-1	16	CASSILAGSTYNEQFF	TGTGCCAGCAGCATCTTAGCGGGGTCCACCTACAATGAGCAGTTCTTC
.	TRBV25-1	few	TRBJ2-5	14	CASSYRGLRETQYF	TGTGCCAGCAGTTACCGGGGGCTTAGGGAGACCCAGTACTTC
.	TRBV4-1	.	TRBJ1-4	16	CASSLRGSSGNEKLFF	TGCGCCAGCAGCCTGAGAGGCAGTTCGGGTAATGAAAAACTGTTTTTT
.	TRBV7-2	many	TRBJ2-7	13	CASSLSFSYEQYF	TGTGCCAGCAGCTTATCCTTCTCCTACGAGCAGTACTTC
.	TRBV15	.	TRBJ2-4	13	CATSTTPRDIQYF	TGTGCCACCAGCACGACCCCCCGGGACATTCAGTACTTC
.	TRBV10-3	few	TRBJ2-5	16	CAISESREGLKETQYF	TGTGCCATCAGTGAAAGCCGTGAGGGCCTCAAGGAGACCCAGTACTTC
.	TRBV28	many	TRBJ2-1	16	CASSYSGYGTNNEQFF	TGTGCCAGCAGCTATTCGGGATACGGAACAAACAATGAGCAGTTCTTC
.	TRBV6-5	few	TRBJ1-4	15	CASRTSGTVNEKLFF	TGTGCCAGCAGAACCTCCGGGACGGTTAATGAAAAACTGTTTTTT
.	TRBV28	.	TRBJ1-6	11	CASSGKAPLHF	TGTGCCAGCAGTGGGAAAGCACCCCTCCACTTT
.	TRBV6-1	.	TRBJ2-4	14	CACGAVRAKNIQYF	TGTGCCTGCGGCGCCGTGCGCGCCAAAAACATTCAGTACTTC
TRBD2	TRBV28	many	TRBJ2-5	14	CASGGGLAGETQYF	TGTGCCAGCGGTGGGGGACTAGCGGGAGAGACCCAGTACTTC
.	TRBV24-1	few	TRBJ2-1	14	CATSSGFAYNEQFF	TGTGCCACCAGTAGCGGGTTTGCCTACAATGAGCAGTTCTTC
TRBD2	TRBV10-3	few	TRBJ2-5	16	CAISESAGALHRTQYF	TGTGCCATCAGTGAGTCAGCGGGGGCTCTGCATCGGACCCAGTACTTC
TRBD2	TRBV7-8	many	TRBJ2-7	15	CASSTLAGGPYEQYF	TGTGCCAGCAGCACCCTAGCGGGAGGGCCTTACGAGCAGTACTTC
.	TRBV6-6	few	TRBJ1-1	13	CASTYPGDKEAFF	TGTGCCAGCACTTACCCTGGGGACAAAGAAGCTTTCTTT
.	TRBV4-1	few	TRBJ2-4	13	CASSQDLGGIQYF	TGCGCCAGCAGCCAAGATTTAGGGGGTATTCAGTACTTC
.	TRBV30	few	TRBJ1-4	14	CAWSEVWGAEKLFF	TGTGCCTGGAGTGAAGTTTGGGGTGCGGAAAAACTGTTTTTT
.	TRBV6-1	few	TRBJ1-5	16	CASSLSYRANNQPQHF	TGTGCCAGCAGTCTCTCGTACCGGGCCAACAATCAGCCCCAGCATTTT
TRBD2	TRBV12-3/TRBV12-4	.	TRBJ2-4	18	CASSRGSPPTLAKNIQYF	TGTGCCAGCAGCCGCGGGAGTCCTCCAACCTTAGCCAAAAACATTCAGTACTTC
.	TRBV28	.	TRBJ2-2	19	CASSLAVYRQPANTGELFF	TGTGCCAGCAGTTTAGCTGTCTATCGGCAGCCAGCGAACACCGGGGAGCTGTTTTTT